This T cell receptor beta chain was sequenced for a study of OX40 agonist ivuxolimab in advanced cancers. Study results and limitations: The expanded peripheral T cells' antigen specificity was not determined.

Sequenced by immunoSEQ multiplex PCR; TCRdb stores in-frame clones only, minus some. The sample has approximately 61,000 clones, 87% seen once; the top ten hold 1.3%. CDR3 size: 16 residues. Trimming shortened V by 4 bases and J by 1 base, and 12 bases separated the two germline ends. The germline V gene has CDR1 SGDLS and CDR2 YYNGEE. Patients were excluded for autoimmune disease history or systemic immunosuppression. The table lists this clone with a count of one. Antigen specificity is unknown. The source of this sequence is an adult with an advanced solid tumor such as melanoma, head and neck, liver or kidney cancer. The rearrangement links TRBV9 to TRBJ1-6; weak D call: TRBD1 (5 bases). Sequenced material: CD4+ or CD8+ T cells sorted from blood, taken in a trial of the OX40 agonist ivuxolimab. The CDR3 DNA reads as TGTGCCAGCAGCCAAATTGACAGTTCCTATAATTCACCCCTCCACTTT. It translates to CASSQIDSSYNSPLHF.